This T cell receptor beta chain appears in the sequencing data of a study of cytomegalovirus exposure and HLA in healthy donors. These donors counted as nominally healthy when sampled, but unrecorded immune exposures were likely. The CDR3 covers 16 residues. Germline V CDR1 and CDR2: GTSNPN, SVGIG (reference sequence). As regards this clone: Its antigen remains unknown.

Whole-study results and caveats: Certain indistinguishable V segments, among them TRBV6-2 and TRBV6-3, were excluded. For presence/absence analyses, sequencing depth was assumed to be roughly uniform across donors.

The primer mix had 60 Vbeta and 13 Jbeta primers. Some clones are missing from TCRdb's copy, which holds only in-frame ones; the method was immunoSEQ multiplex PCR. The data show 130,000 or so clones, about four fifths seen once. The chain links TRBV30 to TRBJ2-5, with D possibly matching TRBD1 (6 bases). The J call could be wrong; TRBJ2-7 is a better fit for the DNA end. The sequenced sample was PBMCs. The receptor's source is a man aged 25 to 45 in good health and CMV-seronegative. CDR3 coding DNA: TGTGCCTGGAGTAAGGGGACATTCCTAGACTCCTACGAGCAGTACTTC. Residues: CAWSKGTFLDSYEQYF.